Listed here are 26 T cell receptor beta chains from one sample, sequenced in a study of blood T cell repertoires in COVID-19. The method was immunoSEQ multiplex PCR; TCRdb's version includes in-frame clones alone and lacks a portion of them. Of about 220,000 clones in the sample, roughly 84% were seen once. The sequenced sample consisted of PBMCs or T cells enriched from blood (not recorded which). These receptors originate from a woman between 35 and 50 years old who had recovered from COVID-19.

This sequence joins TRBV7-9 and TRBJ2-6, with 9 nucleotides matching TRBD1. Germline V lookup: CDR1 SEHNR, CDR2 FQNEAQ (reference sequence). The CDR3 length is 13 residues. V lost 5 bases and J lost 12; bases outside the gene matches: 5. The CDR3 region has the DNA TGTGCCAGCAGCGAGGGACAGGGAAGCGTCCTGACTTTC. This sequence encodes CASSEGQGSVLTF.

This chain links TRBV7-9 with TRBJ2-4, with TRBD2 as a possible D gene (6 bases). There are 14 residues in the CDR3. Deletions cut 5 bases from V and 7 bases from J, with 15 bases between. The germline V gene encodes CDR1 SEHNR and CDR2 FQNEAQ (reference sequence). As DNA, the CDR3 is TGTGCCAGCAGCCCATGGGGGAGGAATAACATTCAGTACTTC. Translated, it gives CASSPWGRNNIQYF.

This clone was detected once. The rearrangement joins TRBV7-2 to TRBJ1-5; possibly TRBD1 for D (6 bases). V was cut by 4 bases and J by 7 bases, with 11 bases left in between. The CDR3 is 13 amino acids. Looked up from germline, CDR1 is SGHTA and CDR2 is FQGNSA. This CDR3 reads CASSYSGAQPQHF. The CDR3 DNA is TGTGCCAGCAGCTATTCAGGGGCGCAGCCCCAGCATTTT.

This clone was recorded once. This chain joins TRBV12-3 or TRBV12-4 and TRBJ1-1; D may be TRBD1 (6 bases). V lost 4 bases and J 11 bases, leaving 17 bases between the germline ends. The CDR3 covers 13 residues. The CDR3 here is CASSSRGARTAFF. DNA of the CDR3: TGTGCCAGCAGTTCCCGGGGGGCCCGAACCGCTTTCTTT.

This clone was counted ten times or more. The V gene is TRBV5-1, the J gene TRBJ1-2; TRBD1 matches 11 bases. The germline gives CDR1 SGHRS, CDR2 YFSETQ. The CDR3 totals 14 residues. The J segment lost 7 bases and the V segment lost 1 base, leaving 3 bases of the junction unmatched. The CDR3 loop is CASSLWTGGFGYTF. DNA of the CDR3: TGCGCCAGCAGCTTGTGGACAGGGGGCTTTGGCTACACCTTC.

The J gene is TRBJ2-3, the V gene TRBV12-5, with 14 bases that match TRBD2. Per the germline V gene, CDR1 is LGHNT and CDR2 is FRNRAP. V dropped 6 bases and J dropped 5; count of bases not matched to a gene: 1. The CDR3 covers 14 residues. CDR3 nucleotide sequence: TGTGCTAGTGGGACTAGCGGGAGGGGAGATACGCAGTATTTT. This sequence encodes CASGTSGRGDTQYF.

CDR3 amino acids: CASSLRNGQTSGANVLTF. CDR3 bases: TGTGCCAGCAGCTTACGGAACGGACAAACCTCTGGGGCCAACGTCCTGACTTTC. The gene calls are TRBV11-2 and TRBJ2-6, with D possibly matching TRBD1 (5 bases). The CDR3 has 18 amino acids. The germline CDR1 and CDR2 sequences are SGHAT and FQNNGV. V was shortened by 2 bases and J by 0 bases, with 14 bases between the two germline ends.

The DNA for the CDR3 is TGTGCCAGTAGTGGAGAAAGGTCCTACTATGGCTACACCTTC. This encodes CASSGERSYYGYTF. The chain joins TRBV19 to TRBJ1-2, with no clear D. Germline CDR1 LNHDA, CDR2 SQIVND (reference sequence). The V end was cut by 5 bases, the J end by 3 bases, with 13 bases between. This CDR3 is built from 14 residues.

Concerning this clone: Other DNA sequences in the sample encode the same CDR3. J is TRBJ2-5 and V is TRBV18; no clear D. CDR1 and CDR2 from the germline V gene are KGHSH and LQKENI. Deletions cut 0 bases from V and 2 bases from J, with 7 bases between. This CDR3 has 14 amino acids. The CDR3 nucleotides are TGTGCCAGCTCACCACCGGGCACTCAAGAGACCCAGTACTTC. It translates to CASSPPGTQETQYF.

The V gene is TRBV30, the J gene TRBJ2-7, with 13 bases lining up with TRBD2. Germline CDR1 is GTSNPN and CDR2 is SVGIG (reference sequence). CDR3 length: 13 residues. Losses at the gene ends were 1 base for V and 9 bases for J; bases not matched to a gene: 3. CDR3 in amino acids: CAWSGGLAGSQYV. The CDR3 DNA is TGTGCCTGGAGTGGGGGACTAGCGGGGTCGCAGTACGTC.

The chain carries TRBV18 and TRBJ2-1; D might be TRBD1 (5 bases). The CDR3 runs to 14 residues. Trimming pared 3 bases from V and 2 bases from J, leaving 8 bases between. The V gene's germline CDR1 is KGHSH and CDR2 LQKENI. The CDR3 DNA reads TGTGCCAGCTCACCGACAGATACCTACAATGAGCAGTTCTTC. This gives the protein CASSPTDTYNEQFF.

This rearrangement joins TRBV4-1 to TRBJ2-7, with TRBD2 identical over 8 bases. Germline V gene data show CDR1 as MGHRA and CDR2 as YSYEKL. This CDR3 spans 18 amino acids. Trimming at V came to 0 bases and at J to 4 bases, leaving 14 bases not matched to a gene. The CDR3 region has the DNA TGCGCCAGCAGCCAAGATCGCTTTCTGAGCGGGAGCAGTTACGAGCAGTACTTC. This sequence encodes CASSQDRFLSGSSYEQYF.

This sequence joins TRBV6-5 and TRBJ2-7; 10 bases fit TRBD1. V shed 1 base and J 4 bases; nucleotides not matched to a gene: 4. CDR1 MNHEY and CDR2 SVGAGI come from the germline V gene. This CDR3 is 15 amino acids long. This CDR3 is CASSYLGQGIYEQYF. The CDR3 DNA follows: TGTGCCAGCAGTTACTTGGGACAGGGGATATACGAGCAGTACTTC.

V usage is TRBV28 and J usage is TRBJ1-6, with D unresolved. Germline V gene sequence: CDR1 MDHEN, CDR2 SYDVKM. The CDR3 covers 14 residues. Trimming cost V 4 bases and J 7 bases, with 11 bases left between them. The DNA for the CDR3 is TGTGCCAGCAGTTCATTTGCCGAGAATTCACCCCTCCACTTT. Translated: CASSSFAENSPLHF.

CDR3 DNA sequence: TGTGCCAGTAGTACTCATTCGACAGGGTTGGCTAACTATGGCTACACCTTC. It codes for CASSTHSTGLANYGYTF. J is TRBJ1-2 and V is TRBV19; TRBD1 matches 7 bases. V shed 4 bases and J 0 bases; nucleotides not matched to a gene: 11. Germline V lookup: CDR1 LNHDA, CDR2 SQIVND (reference sequence). The CDR3 sequence is 17 residues long. The full variable domain, with the rest looked up from reference TRBV19 and TRBJ1-2, is DGGITQSPKYLFRKEGQNVTLSCEQNLNHDAMYWYRQDPGQGLRLIYYSQIVNDFQKGDIAEGYSVSREKKESFPLTVTSAQKNPTAFYLCASSTHSTGLANYGYTFGSGTRLTVV.

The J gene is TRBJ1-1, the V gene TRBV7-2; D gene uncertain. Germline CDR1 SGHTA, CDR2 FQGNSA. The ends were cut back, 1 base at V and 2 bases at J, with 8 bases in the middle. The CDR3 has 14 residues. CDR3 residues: CASSLVVTNTEAFF. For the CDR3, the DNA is TGTGCCAGCAGCTTAGTTGTGACTAACACTGAAGCTTTCTTT.

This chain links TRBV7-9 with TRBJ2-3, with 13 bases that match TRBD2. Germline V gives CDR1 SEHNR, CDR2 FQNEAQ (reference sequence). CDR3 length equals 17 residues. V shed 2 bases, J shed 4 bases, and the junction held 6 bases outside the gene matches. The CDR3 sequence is CASSLTSGRAGADTQYF. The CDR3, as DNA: TGTGCCAGCAGCTTAACTAGCGGGAGGGCAGGGGCAGATACGCAGTATTTT.

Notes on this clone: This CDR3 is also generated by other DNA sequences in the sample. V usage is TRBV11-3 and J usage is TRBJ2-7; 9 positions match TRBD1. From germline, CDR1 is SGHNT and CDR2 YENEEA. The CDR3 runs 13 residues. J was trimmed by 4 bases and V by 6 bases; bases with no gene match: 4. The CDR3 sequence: CASSSGQGYEQYF. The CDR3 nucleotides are TGTGCCAGCAGTTCCGGACAGGGGTACGAGCAGTACTTC.

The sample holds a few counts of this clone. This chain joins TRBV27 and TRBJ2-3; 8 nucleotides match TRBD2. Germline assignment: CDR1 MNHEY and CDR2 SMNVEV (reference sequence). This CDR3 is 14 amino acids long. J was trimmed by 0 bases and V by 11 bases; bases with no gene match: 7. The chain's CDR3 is CASSGGASTDTQYF. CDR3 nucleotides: TGTGCCTCAAGCGGGGGAGCTAGCACAGATACGCAGTATTTT.

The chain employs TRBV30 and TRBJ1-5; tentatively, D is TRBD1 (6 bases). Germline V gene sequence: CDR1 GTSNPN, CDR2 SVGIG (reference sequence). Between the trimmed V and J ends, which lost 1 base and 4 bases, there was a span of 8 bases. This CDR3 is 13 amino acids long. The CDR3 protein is CAWSGGGNQPQHF. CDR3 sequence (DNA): TGTGCCTGGAGTGGAGGGGGAAATCAGCCCCAGCATTTT.

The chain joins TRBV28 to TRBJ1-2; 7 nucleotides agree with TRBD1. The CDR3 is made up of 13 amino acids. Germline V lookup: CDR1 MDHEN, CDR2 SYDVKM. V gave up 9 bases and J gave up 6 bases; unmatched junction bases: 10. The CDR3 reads CASHYRGRHGYTF. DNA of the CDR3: TGTGCCAGTCACTACAGGGGCAGGCATGGCTACACCTTC.

The CDR3 protein is CASSPLAGGNSGANVLTF. The CDR3 DNA reads TGTGCCAGCTCACCCCTAGCGGGAGGCAACTCTGGGGCCAACGTCCTGACTTTC. The rearrangement joins TRBV18 to TRBJ2-6, with TRBD2 identical over 11 bases. The CDR3 length is 18 residues. The junction had 4 bases not matched to a gene; V was cut back by 3 bases and J by 0 bases. The germline V gene encodes CDR1 KGHSH and CDR2 LQKENI. The entire variable domain, with the rest obtained from reference TRBV18 and TRBJ2-6, is as follows: NAGVMQNPRHLVRRRGQEARLRCSPMKGHSHVYWYRQLPEEGLKFMVYLQKENIIDESGMPKERFSAEFPKEGPSILRIQQVVRGDSAAYFCASSPLAGGNSGANVLTFGAGSRLTVL.

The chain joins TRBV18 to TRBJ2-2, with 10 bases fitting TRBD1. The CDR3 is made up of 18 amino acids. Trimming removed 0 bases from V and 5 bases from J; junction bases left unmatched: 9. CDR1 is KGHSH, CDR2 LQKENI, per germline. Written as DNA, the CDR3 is TGTGCCAGCTCACCACCGGGAGACAGGGGGCGGTATACCGGGGAGCTGTTTTTT. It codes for CASSPPGDRGRYTGELFF.

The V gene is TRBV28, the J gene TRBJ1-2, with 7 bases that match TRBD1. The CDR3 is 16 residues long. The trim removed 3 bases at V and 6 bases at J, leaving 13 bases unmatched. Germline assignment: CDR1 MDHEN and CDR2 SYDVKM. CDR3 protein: CASSFTGVKSFDGYTF. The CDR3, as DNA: TGTGCCAGCAGTTTTACAGGGGTGAAATCGTTTGATGGCTACACCTTC.

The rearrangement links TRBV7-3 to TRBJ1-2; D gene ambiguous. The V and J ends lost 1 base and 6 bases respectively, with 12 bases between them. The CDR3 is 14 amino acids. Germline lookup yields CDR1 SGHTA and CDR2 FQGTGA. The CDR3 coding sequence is TGTGCCAGCAGCTTAATAGCCGGCTCCCATGGCTACACCTTC. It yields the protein CASSLIAGSHGYTF.

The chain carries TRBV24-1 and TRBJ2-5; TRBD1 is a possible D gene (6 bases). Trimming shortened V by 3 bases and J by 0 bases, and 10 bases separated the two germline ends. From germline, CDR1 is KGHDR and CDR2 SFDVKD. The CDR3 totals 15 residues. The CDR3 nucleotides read TGTGCCACCAGTGATAAGGGGGACAACCAAGAGACCCAGTACTTC. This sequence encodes CATSDKGDNQETQYF.